This is a list of T cell receptor beta chains from one sample in a study of cytomegalovirus exposure and HLA in healthy donors. TCRdb's copy holds only in-frame clones and misses some; the assay was immunoSEQ multiplex PCR. This table has about 280,000 clones, 88% appearing once. The sample consisted of PBMCs. All receptors derive from a woman aged 18-29 years in good health and CMV-seronegative. CDR3s include the opening cysteine and the closing phenylalanine or tryptophan. D genes are given only for firm matches. Only some rows state a clone size, as once, few, many or a class for expanded clones.

j_gene	v_gene	d_gene	abundance	CDR3nt	CDR3aa
TRBJ2-3	TRBV11-2	TRBD2	.	TGTGCCAGCAGCTTGGGACTAGCGGGAGTCACAGATACGCAGTATTTT	CASSLGLAGVTDTQYF
TRBJ2-7	TRBV10-1	.	.	TGCGCCAGCAGTGACGAGTCCTACGAGCAGTACTTC	CASSDESYEQYF
TRBJ2-1	TRBV7-2	.	once	TGTGCCAGCAGCTTAGCGGTGAGCTCCTACAATGAGCAGTTCTTC	CASSLAVSSYNEQFF
TRBJ2-5	TRBV7-3	.	.	TGTGCCAGCAGCTCCCACGGGTTGCCCCAGTACTTC	CASSSHGLPQYF
TRBJ2-2	TRBV25-1	TRBD2	.	TGTGCCAGTCGCCTTAGCGGGATGAGAACCGGGGAGCTGTTTTTT	CASRLSGMRTGELFF
TRBJ2-1	TRBV7-3	TRBD1	.	TGTGCCAGCAACGCCGGGACAGGTCATAACAATGAGCAGTTCTTC	CASNAGTGHNNEQFF
TRBJ1-2	TRBV7-2	.	.	TGTGCCAGCAGCCCACTGGGGGGAAACTTAGCTAACTATGGCTACACCTTC	CASSPLGGNLANYGYTF
TRBJ2-7	TRBV28	TRBD1	.	TGTGCCAGCAGCCAACCTTGGGACAGTGGATACCTCGGGCAGTACTTC	CASSQPWDSGYLGQYF
TRBJ1-2	TRBV6-1	.	.	TGTGCCAGCAGTGAATCCACAGCATATGGCTACACCTTC	CASSESTAYGYTF
TRBJ2-4	TRBV6-1	.	.	TGTGCCAGCACCGGGACACGGGTGAACATTCAGTACTTC	CASTGTRVNIQYF
TRBJ2-7	TRBV5-1	TRBD2	.	TGCGCCAGCAGCCGGGACATAGCCCCGACTAGCGGGAGGGGCGAGAACGAGCAGTACTTC	CASSRDIAPTSGRGENEQYF
TRBJ2-1	TRBV14	.	once	TGTGCCAGCAGCCAAAGCTGGGCAACCCGCTCGGATGAGCAGTTCTTC	CASSQSWATRSDEQFF
TRBJ2-7	TRBV2	.	.	TGTGCCAGCAGTGAAATTAGCGGCGGAGCCTACGAGCAGTACTTC	CASSEISGGAYEQYF
TRBJ1-2	TRBV19	TRBD1	.	TGTGCCAGTGGACGGACAGGGGGCGTAGGCTATGGCTACACCTTC	CASGRTGGVGYGYTF
TRBJ2-7	TRBV7-8	.	.	TGTGCCAGCAGCTTTTTTCAGGGGCCTTCCTACGAGCAGTACTTC	CASSFFQGPSYEQYF
TRBJ1-4	TRBV18	.	.	TGTGCCAGCTCACCTGAAAGTACGGAACTGTTTTTT	CASSPESTELFF
TRBJ1-1	TRBV27	TRBD1	once	TGTGCCAGCAGCAGACAGGGTTGGGACTCTGAAGCTTTCTTT	CASSRQGWDSEAFF
TRBJ1-2	TRBV28	TRBD1	.	TGTGCCAGCAGTTTATGGAGGACAGGGGACTATGGCTACACCTTC	CASSLWRTGDYGYTF
TRBJ2-3	TRBV27	.	.	TGTGCCAGCAGTTTTCAGTTCACAGATACGCAGTATTTT	CASSFQFTDTQYF
TRBJ1-1	TRBV5-1	.	.	TGCGCCAGCAACGGGAACACTGAAGCTTTCTTT	CASNGNTEAFF
TRBJ1-6	TRBV30	.	.	TGTGCCTGGGACCTGGGGCAAAATAATTCACCCCTCCACTTT	CAWDLGQNNSPLHF
TRBJ2-3	TRBV7-3	TRBD1	.	TGTGCCAGCAGCTTAAGACAGGGGGCGTCAGATACGCAGTATTTT	CASSLRQGASDTQYF
TRBJ2-5	TRBV7-9	TRBD1	.	TGTGCCAGCAGCTCCCGAAGTACAGGGGTAGAAGAGACCCAGTACTTC	CASSSRSTGVEETQYF
TRBJ1-2	TRBV18	TRBD1	.	TGTGCCAGCTCACCACCGGGGGGACAGGGACGTCTGAGGGGCTACACCTTC	CASSPPGGQGRLRGYTF
TRBJ2-7	TRBV10-3	TRBD2	.	TGTGCCATCAGTGCCCTAGCGGGGGCCTCCTACGAGCAGTACTTC	CAISALAGASYEQYF
TRBJ2-7	TRBV6-1	.	once	TGTGCCAGCAGTGAAGCCGGGTGGGACTTTACCTACGAGCAGTACTTC	CASSEAGWDFTYEQYF
TRBJ1-1	TRBV28	.	few	TGTGCCAGCAGTGGACAGATGAACACTGAAGCTTTCTTT	CASSGQMNTEAFF
TRBJ1-5	TRBV19	.	.	TGTGCCAGTAGTACGCGGGAGGGCAATCAGCCCCAGCATTTT	CASSTREGNQPQHF
TRBJ2-3	TRBV4-2	.	.	TGTGCCAGCAGCCAAGAAGGGGGAGGGAGCACAGATACGCAGTATTTT	CASSQEGGGSTDTQYF
TRBJ2-7	TRBV30	TRBD2	.	TGTGCCTGGAGTGTAGGGGCTAGCGGGACCTACGAGCAGTACTTC	CAWSVGASGTYEQYF
TRBJ1-2	TRBV13	TRBD1	.	TGTGCCAGCAGCTTTCGACAGGGCGGCTACTATGGCTACACCTTC	CASSFRQGGYYGYTF
TRBJ2-1	TRBV7-8	TRBD1	few	TGTGCCAGCAGCCCGGACAGGGGGCAGGAGAATGAGCAGTTCTTC	CASSPDRGQENEQFF
TRBJ2-2	TRBV19	.	.	TGTGCCAGTACTCCCCAGCCGACAGTCGAAAGCGGGGAGCTGTTTTTT	CASTPQPTVESGELFF
TRBJ2-1	TRBV6-4	TRBD2	.	TGTGCCAGCAGTGACGCGGCTAGCGGGAGAGGTGAGCAGTTCTTC	CASSDAASGRGEQFF
TRBJ1-5	TRBV29-1	.	.	TGCAGCGTTGGGCAGACTGGCAATCAGCCCCAGCATTTT	CSVGQTGNQPQHF
TRBJ2-5	TRBV14	.	.	TGTGCCAGCAGCCATTTATATGATAGGGGGAAAGAGACCCAGTACTTC	CASSHLYDRGKETQYF
TRBJ2-1	TRBV9	TRBD2	.	TGTGCCAGCAGCCCCGGGGGGACTACAGGCCATGAGCAGTTCTTC	CASSPGGTTGHEQFF